These 22 T cell receptor beta chains share one sample of origin, sequenced in a study of response to subunit inactivated influenza vaccine. Each CDR3 protein is one row after TCRdb ran MiXCR on the RT-PCR reads. The data show some 570,000 distinct CDR3 sequences, 11% seen once. The same data also contributed to another study, on T cells expressing NK-cell markers. That report adds: 5'RACE template switching built TCR beta cDNA with unique molecular identifiers.

The sample was PBMCs from blood, taken on the day of vaccination. These receptor sequences come from a man in his fifties who received an inactivated influenza vaccine.

This clonotype was found a few times. The chain has TRBV20-1 and TRBJ1-2, with 9 bases that match TRBD1. The CDR3 runs 15 residues. With 5 bases clipped from V and 2 bases from J, the junction kept 9 bases outside the gene matches. Germline CDR1 DFQATT, CDR2 SNEGSKA (reference sequence). CDR3 coding DNA: TGCAGTGCTTTCGGACAGGGGAAGGAGAACTATGGCTACACCTTC. It codes for CSAFGQGKENYGYTF.

This clonotype came up many times. The chain carries TRBV5-1 and TRBJ2-7; the D is unclear. Germline-derived CDR1 and CDR2 are SGHRS and YFSETQ. This CDR3 has 14 residues. The ends were cut back, 0 bases at V and 2 bases at J, with 9 bases in the middle. The CDR3 loop reads CASSLVAGTYEQYF. The CDR3 region has the DNA TGCGCCAGCAGCTTGGTTGCAGGTACCTACGAGCAGTACTTC.

The chain recombines TRBV7-9 with TRBJ1-1; D unclear. Deletions cut 1 base from V and 1 base from J, with 7 bases between. CDR1 and CDR2 from the germline V gene are SEHNR and FQNEAQ (reference sequence). The CDR3 runs 14 residues. CDR3 bases: TGTGCCAGCAGCTTAGGTCTCAAGAACACTGAAGCTTTCTTT. Translation: CASSLGLKNTEAFF.

In this sample, this clonotype turned up a few times. This chain uses TRBV11-2 with TRBJ1-2; D remains unclear. Germline values: CDR1 SGHAT, CDR2 FQNNGV. Trimming took off 1 base at V and 3 bases at J, with 6 bases between the two ends. The CDR3 spans 13 residues. As DNA, the CDR3 is TGTGCCAGCAGCTTAGTGAACTACTATGGCTACACCTTC. Protein sequence: CASSLVNYYGYTF.

The chain has TRBV5-1 and TRBJ2-1; D not certain. The CDR3 contains 17 residues. CDR1 and CDR2 (germline): SGHRS, YFSETQ. Trimming took off 3 bases at V and 5 bases at J, with 21 bases between the two ends. CDR3 nucleotides: TGCGCCAGCAGCTCTCCTATTTTAACTCAAAACAACAATGAGCAGTTCTTC. It is translated as CASSSPILTQNNNEQFF. The whole variable domain, filled in from reference TRBV5-1 and TRBJ2-1, reads KAGVTQTPRYLIKTRGQQVTLSCSPISGHRSVSWYQQTPGQGLQFLFEYFSETQRNKGNFPGRFSGRQFSNSRSEMNVSTLELGDSALYLCASSSPILTQNNNEQFFGPGTRLTVL.

The chain recombines TRBV20-1 with TRBJ2-3; TRBD2 might be the D (5 bases). Germline lookup yields CDR1 DFQATT and CDR2 SNEGSKA (reference sequence). Trimming took off 6 bases at V and 14 bases at J, with 18 bases between the two ends. The CDR3 is 11 residues long. The DNA for the CDR3 is TGCAGTGCCCTTAGCGTGCCGGAGCCGTATTTT. Its protein product is CSALSVPEPYF.

This chain's CDR3 is CASSPLAGIEKLFF. The CDR3 DNA follows: TGTGCCAGTAGCCCTCTGGCCGGCATAGAAAAACTGTTTTTT. This rearrangement joins TRBV19 to TRBJ1-4, with unresolved D. Per germline, CDR1 LNHDA and CDR2 SQIVND (reference sequence). The CDR3 covers 14 residues. The germline V and J ends were trimmed by 6 bases and 8 bases, with 16 bases remaining between them.

This clonotype was counted a few times. The V gene is TRBV5-6, the J gene TRBJ2-1; 7 bases fit TRBD2. The CDR3 spans 19 residues. V lost 0 bases, J lost 4 bases, and 16 bases stayed unmatched. CDR1 is SGHDT, CDR2 YYEEEE, per germline. The CDR3, as DNA: TGTGCCAGCAGCTTGGTTTGGACGGGAGGCGGGCCAATGTACAATGAGCAGTTCTTC. This encodes CASSLVWTGGGPMYNEQFF.

This clonotype has a handful of counts. The rearrangement links TRBV7-9 to TRBJ2-5, with D possibly being TRBD2 (6 bases). The CDR3 totals 14 residues. In germline, CDR1 is SEHNR, CDR2 FQNEAQ (reference sequence). V lost 5 bases and J 5 bases, leaving 15 bases between the germline ends. The CDR3, as DNA: TGTGCCAGCAGCCTTCAGGGACTCCCGGAGACCCAGTACTTC. This translates into CASSLQGLPETQYF.

In its sample, this clonotype was seen a few times. The chain recombines TRBV5-1 with TRBJ2-1; TRBD1 might be the D (6 bases). Germline CDR1 reads SGHRS; CDR2 reads YFSETQ. The V and J ends lost 0 bases and 5 bases respectively, with 12 bases between them. The CDR3 has 15 residues. The CDR3 DNA sequence: TGCGCCAGCAGCTTGGGGGGGCAGGCGAACAATGAGCAGTTCTTC. Translated: CASSLGGQANNEQFF.

To note about this clonotype: The junction departs from germline at one end; a sequencing error may be responsible. The chain employs TRBV13 and TRBJ2-2, with 10 positions matching TRBD1. CDR1 is PRHDT and CDR2 is FYEKMQ in the germline V gene (reference sequence). This CDR3 comprises 14 residues. The CDR3 nucleotides are TGTGCCAGCAGCTTCCGGGACAGGGGCGGGCAGCTGTTTTTT. This gives the protein CASSFRDRGGQLFF.

This clonotype was found a few times. This chain connects TRBV7-3 to TRBJ2-5; D gene ambiguous. Germline CDR1 is SGHTA and CDR2 is FQGTGA. Trimming pared 5 bases from V and 5 bases from J, leaving 12 bases between. The CDR3 totals 13 residues. The CDR3 region is CASSPKFGETQYF. The DNA of the CDR3 is TGTGCCAGCAGCCCCAAGTTTGGGGAGACCCAGTACTTC.

The rearrangement uses TRBV20-1 and TRBJ2-1, with 9 bases lining up with TRBD2. Per the germline V gene, CDR1 is DFQATT and CDR2 is SNEGSKA (reference sequence). CDR3 length equals 15 residues. Trimming removed 0 bases from V and 7 bases from J; junction bases left unmatched: 7. CDR3 DNA: TGCAGTGCTAGAGATTCGCGGGGGGGCCTGAATGAGCAGTTCTTC. Protein: CSARDSRGGLNEQFF.

The sample holds a few counts of this clonotype. This chain uses TRBV11-2 with TRBJ2-2; D gene ambiguous. V was cut by 8 bases and J by 0 bases, with 7 bases left in between. Germline CDR1 is SGHAT and CDR2 is FQNNGV. CDR3 length: 13 amino acids. CDR3 DNA sequence: TGTGCCAGCCCTCGGACGAACACCGGGGAGCTGTTTTTT. Its translation: CASPRTNTGELFF.

The V call is TRBV27, the J call TRBJ1-1, with no clear D. There are 14 residues in the CDR3. Trimming removed 5 bases at V and 3 bases at J, with 13 bases between. Germline loops: CDR1 MNHEY, CDR2 SMNVEV (reference sequence). CDR3 sequence: CASSPLGGYTEAFF. CDR3 in DNA: TGTGCCAGCAGTCCGCTCGGAGGGTACACTGAAGCTTTCTTT.

This clonotype was observed a handful of times. The chain employs TRBV12-3 or TRBV12-4 and TRBJ2-1; maybe TRBD2 (6 bases). V lost 6 bases to trimming and J lost 9 bases, with 18 bases between them. The CDR3 contains 14 residues. The CDR3 protein is CASSRGKTSSEQFF. The DNA of the CDR3 is TGTGCCAGCAGCCGCGGAAAGACTAGTTCTGAGCAGTTCTTC.

V and J are TRBV29-1 and TRBJ2-7; tentative D call: TRBD1 (6 bases). V gave up 3 bases and J gave up 3 bases, with 15 bases separating them. The V gene's germline CDR1 is SQVTM and CDR2 ANQGSEA. The CDR3 extends over 14 amino acids. Here the CDR3 reads CSVEGGRDNYEQYF. CDR3 bases: TGCAGCGTTGAGGGCGGACGGGACAACTACGAGCAGTACTTC.

This clonotype was seen ten or more times. The V call is TRBV7-2, the J call TRBJ2-2; D is possibly TRBD1 (5 bases). The CDR3 contains 15 residues. Trimming stripped 1 base from V and 1 base from J, with 7 bases between. Germline-derived CDR1 and CDR2 are SGHTA and FQGNSA. The CDR3 sequence is CASSLGRVNTGELFF. In DNA form, the CDR3 reads TGTGCCAGCAGCTTAGGCAGGGTGAACACCGGGGAGCTGTTTTTT.

The chain links TRBV6-5 to TRBJ2-1; TRBD2 agrees at 7 bases. The CDR3 is 15 residues long. Germline CDR1 is MNHEY and CDR2 is SVGAGI. The V segment lost 2 bases and the J segment 6 bases; nucleotides outside the gene matches: 7. DNA for the CDR3: TGTGCCAGCAGTTACGAGCGGGGTCCCTCCAATGAGCAGTTCTTC. Its protein product is CASSYERGPSNEQFF.

This clonotype was counted only a few times. One end of the junction does not line up with germline, which may come from a read error. The rearrangement links TRBV5-1 to TRBJ2-1, with D perhaps TRBD1 or TRBD2 (6 bases each). Germline V gene data show CDR1 as SGHRS and CDR2 as YFSETQ. CDR3 length: 13 amino acids. CDR3 in DNA: TGCGCCAGCAGATTGGGGGGCCACAATGAGCAGTTCTTC. Protein sequence: CASRLGGHNEQFF.

This clonotype came up many times. The chain joins TRBV5-1 to TRBJ1-6; D remains unclear. This CDR3 comprises 14 residues. Germline loops: CDR1 SGHRS, CDR2 YFSETQ. V was clipped by 0 bases and J by 9 bases, with 10 bases between them. CDR3 sequence: CASSLGGISSPLHF. CDR3 sequence (DNA): TGCGCCAGCAGCTTGGGTGGCATCTCTTCACCCCTCCACTTT.

This clonotype has more than one count but fewer than ten. The chain employs TRBV5-1 and TRBJ2-5, with D uncertain. V shed 0 bases and J shed 2 bases, with 11 bases lying between them. The CDR3 runs to 15 residues. Germline CDR1 SGHRS, CDR2 YFSETQ. CDR3 in DNA: TGCGCCAGCAGCTTGGAAGCTCGAAGACAAGAGACCCAGTACTTC. It translates to CASSLEARRQETQYF.